Listed below are T cell receptor beta chains from one sample, sequenced in a study of blood T cell repertoires in COVID-19. Only in-frame clones appear in the TCRdb table, and some are missing; sequencing was by immunoSEQ multiplex PCR. The sample carries about 240,000 clones, about four fifths recorded once. Sequenced: peripheral blood. The receptor set was obtained from a woman aged 80 or over with COVID-19, enrolled during active disease. The CDR3 runs from the conserved cysteine through the conserved F or W. A D gene is named only where the DNA matches it firmly. Only some rows state a clone size, as once, few, many or a class for expanded clones.

abundance: NA; v_gene: TRBV19; j_gene: TRBJ1-5; d_gene: NA; CDR3aa: CASSGTPGRNQPQHF; CDR3nt: TGTGCCAGTTCCGGGACTCCGGGTCGCAATCAGCCCCAGCATTTT
abundance: few; v_gene: TRBV6-5; j_gene: TRBJ1-5; d_gene: TRBD1; CDR3aa: CASSTGGTGNQPQHF; CDR3nt: TGTGCCAGCAGTACAGGGGGCACGGGCAATCAGCCCCAGCATTTT
abundance: NA; v_gene: TRBV5-1; j_gene: TRBJ1-6; d_gene: NA; CDR3aa: CASSVNPTAGSPLHF; CDR3nt: TGCGCCAGCAGCGTTAATCCAACGGCAGGGTCACCCCTCCACTTT
abundance: many; v_gene: TRBV6-2/TRBV6-3; j_gene: TRBJ2-3; d_gene: NA; CDR3aa: CASSYPWGGLTDTQYF; CDR3nt: TGTGCCAGCAGTTACCCGTGGGGGGGGCTAACAGATACGCAGTATTTT
abundance: NA; v_gene: TRBV7-2; j_gene: TRBJ2-2; d_gene: TRBD1; CDR3aa: CASSFIRTGSHGELFF; CDR3nt: TGTGCCAGCAGCTTCATACGGACAGGGAGCCACGGGGAGCTGTTTTTT
abundance: NA; v_gene: TRBV27; j_gene: TRBJ1-2; d_gene: NA; CDR3aa: CASSLRMGGDGYTF; CDR3nt: TGTGCCAGCAGTTTAAGGATGGGCGGGGATGGCTACACCTTC
abundance: NA; v_gene: TRBV27; j_gene: TRBJ2-4; d_gene: NA; CDR3aa: CASSPPPGLKLIF; CDR3nt: TGTGCCAGCAGTCCTCCCCCCGGACTGAAGTTGATCTTC
abundance: NA; v_gene: TRBV14; j_gene: TRBJ2-5; d_gene: NA; CDR3aa: CASSQGLRAGVRETQYF; CDR3nt: TGTGCCAGCAGCCAAGGCCTTCGGGCAGGGGTTAGAGAGACCCAGTACTTC
abundance: NA; v_gene: TRBV5-1; j_gene: TRBJ1-4; d_gene: NA; CDR3aa: CASSLGTPGREKLFF; CDR3nt: TGCGCCAGCAGCTTGGGAACACCCGGGAGGGAAAAACTGTTTTTT
abundance: NA; v_gene: TRBV7-3; j_gene: TRBJ2-1; d_gene: TRBD2; CDR3aa: CASSLVGTSGYNEQFF; CDR3nt: TGTGCCAGCAGTTTAGTCGGGACTAGCGGATACAATGAGCAGTTCTTC
abundance: NA; v_gene: TRBV9; j_gene: TRBJ2-1; d_gene: NA; CDR3aa: CASSVGGAIYNEQFF; CDR3nt: TGTGCCAGCAGCGTTGGCGGAGCTATCTACAATGAGCAGTTCTTC
abundance: NA; v_gene: TRBV6-5; j_gene: TRBJ1-5; d_gene: NA; CDR3aa: CASSYLGSDQPQHF; CDR3nt: TGTGCCAGCAGTTACTTGGGCTCTGATCAGCCCCAGCATTTT
abundance: NA; v_gene: TRBV2; j_gene: TRBJ1-1; d_gene: NA; CDR3aa: CASQQVSEAFF; CDR3nt: TGTGCCAGCCAACAGGTATCTGAAGCTTTCTTT
abundance: NA; v_gene: TRBV11-2; j_gene: TRBJ2-7; d_gene: NA; CDR3aa: CASSLPGLYEQYF; CDR3nt: TGTGCCAGCAGCTTACCCGGGTTATACGAGCAGTACTTC
abundance: NA; v_gene: TRBV3-1/TRBV3-2; j_gene: TRBJ2-3; d_gene: NA; CDR3aa: CASSPTEDTQYF; CDR3nt: TGTGCCAGCAGCCCGACTGAGGATACGCAGTATTTT
abundance: NA; v_gene: TRBV24-1; j_gene: TRBJ2-2; d_gene: NA; CDR3aa: CATSDLRTRNTGELFF; CDR3nt: TGTGCCACCAGTGATTTAAGGACAAGGAACACCGGGGAGCTGTTTTTT
abundance: NA; v_gene: TRBV19; j_gene: TRBJ1-2; d_gene: NA; CDR3aa: CASSMGLSVPNYGYTF; CDR3nt: TGTGCCAGTAGTATGGGGCTTTCGGTTCCTAACTATGGCTACACCTTC
abundance: NA; v_gene: TRBV11-2; j_gene: TRBJ1-2; d_gene: NA; CDR3aa: CASSESRGYGYTF; CDR3nt: TGTGCCAGCAGCGAAAGTCGGGGTTATGGCTACACCTTC
abundance: NA; v_gene: TRBV2; j_gene: TRBJ1-5; d_gene: TRBD1; CDR3aa: CASKDRENQPQHF; CDR3nt: TGTGCCAGCAAGGACAGGGAGAACCAGCCCCAGCATTTT
abundance: NA; v_gene: TRBV19; j_gene: TRBJ1-1; d_gene: NA; CDR3aa: CASSGGANTEAFF; CDR3nt: TGTGCCAGTTCTGGGGGGGCGAACACTGAAGCTTTCTTT
abundance: NA; v_gene: TRBV15; j_gene: TRBJ2-6; d_gene: NA; CDR3aa: CATSTRLSSGANVLTF; CDR3nt: TGTGCCACCAGCACCCGACTCAGCTCTGGGGCCAACGTCCTGACTTTC
abundance: NA; v_gene: TRBV12-2; j_gene: TRBJ1-2; d_gene: NA; CDR3aa: CASRLAQGTDGYTF; CDR3nt: TGTGCAAGTCGCTTAGCACAGGGGACAGATGGCTACACCTTC
abundance: few; v_gene: TRBV3-1/TRBV3-2; j_gene: TRBJ1-5; d_gene: TRBD1; CDR3aa: CASSLTGGDQPQHF; CDR3nt: TGTGCCAGCAGCCTGACAGGGGGAGATCAGCCCCAGCATTTT
abundance: NA; v_gene: TRBV2; j_gene: TRBJ1-4; d_gene: TRBD1; CDR3aa: CASIRQGGRTNEKLFF; CDR3nt: TGTGCCAGCATCCGGCAGGGGGGACGCACTAATGAAAAACTGTTTTTT
abundance: NA; v_gene: TRBV5-1; j_gene: TRBJ2-6; d_gene: NA; CDR3aa: CASSPGGAPTGANVLTF; CDR3nt: TGCGCCAGCAGTCCAGGAGGGGCTCCCACTGGGGCCAACGTCCTGACTTTC
abundance: NA; v_gene: TRBV4-2; j_gene: TRBJ2-3; d_gene: NA; CDR3aa: CASSQERYLLTDTQYF; CDR3nt: TGTGCCAGCAGCCAAGAGAGGTACCTACTCACAGATACGCAGTATTTT
abundance: NA; v_gene: TRBV19; j_gene: TRBJ2-4; d_gene: NA; CDR3aa: CASRLQGLAKNIQYF; CDR3nt: TGTGCCAGTAGACTGCAGGGGTTAGCCAAAAACATTCAGTACTTC
abundance: NA; v_gene: TRBV9; j_gene: TRBJ2-3; d_gene: NA; CDR3aa: CASSLLPSATDTQYF; CDR3nt: TGTGCCAGCAGCCTTCTTCCAAGCGCCACAGATACGCAGTATTTT
abundance: NA; v_gene: TRBV4-1; j_gene: TRBJ2-1; d_gene: NA; CDR3aa: CASSQETGLAGVEQFF; CDR3nt: TGCGCCAGCAGCCAGGAGACGGGGTTGGCTGGAGTGGAGCAGTTCTTC
abundance: NA; v_gene: TRBV5-5; j_gene: TRBJ2-5; d_gene: TRBD1; CDR3aa: CASSPTGKETQYF; CDR3nt: TGTGCCAGCAGCCCGACAGGGAAAGAGACCCAGTACTTC
abundance: NA; v_gene: TRBV30; j_gene: TRBJ2-4; d_gene: TRBD1; CDR3aa: CAWSVQGDTQYF; CDR3nt: TGTGCCTGGAGTGTACAGGGGGACACTCAGTACTTC
abundance: once; v_gene: TRBV5-1; j_gene: TRBJ1-2; d_gene: NA; CDR3aa: CASSVDPQNYGYTF; CDR3nt: TGCGCCAGCAGCGTGGACCCGCAGAACTATGGCTACACCTTC
abundance: NA; v_gene: TRBV5-1; j_gene: TRBJ1-2; d_gene: NA; CDR3aa: CASSLGGETYGYTF; CDR3nt: TGCGCCAGCAGCTTGGGGGGAGAGACCTATGGCTACACCTTC
abundance: NA; v_gene: TRBV5-6; j_gene: TRBJ1-6; d_gene: NA; CDR3aa: CASSPGGWKNSPLHF; CDR3nt: TGTGCCAGCAGCCCTGGGGGGTGGAAGAATTCACCCCTCCACTTT
abundance: NA; v_gene: TRBV6-1; j_gene: TRBJ1-1; d_gene: TRBD1; CDR3aa: CASSGFAGQGRTEAFF; CDR3nt: TGTGCCAGCAGTGGGTTTGCCGGACAGGGAAGAACTGAAGCTTTCTTT
abundance: NA; v_gene: TRBV28; j_gene: TRBJ1-5; d_gene: NA; CDR3aa: CASSPGGALNQPQHF; CDR3nt: TGTGCCAGCAGTCCCGGTGGGGCCCTGAATCAGCCCCAGCATTTT
abundance: NA; v_gene: TRBV5-1; j_gene: TRBJ1-4; d_gene: NA; CDR3aa: CASSQEGTNEKLFF; CDR3nt: TGCGCCAGCTCCCAGGAAGGCACTAATGAAAAACTGTTTTTT
abundance: NA; v_gene: TRBV7-2; j_gene: TRBJ1-6; d_gene: NA; CDR3aa: CASSDIQGYNSPLHF; CDR3nt: TGTGCCAGCAGCGACATACAGGGATATAATTCACCCCTCCACTTT
abundance: NA; v_gene: TRBV20-1; j_gene: TRBJ2-1; d_gene: TRBD2; CDR3aa: CSASGGSGDNEQFF; CDR3nt: TGCAGTGCTAGTGGCGGGAGCGGTGATAATGAGCAGTTCTTC
abundance: NA; v_gene: TRBV27; j_gene: TRBJ2-1; d_gene: NA; CDR3aa: CASSLWRDSPNEQFF; CDR3nt: TGTGCCAGCAGCCTATGGCGGGACTCCCCAAATGAGCAGTTCTTC
abundance: NA; v_gene: TRBV9; j_gene: TRBJ2-3; d_gene: TRBD2; CDR3aa: CASSFRLAGTDTQYF; CDR3nt: TGTGCCAGCAGCTTCCGACTAGCGGGCACAGATACGCAGTATTTT
abundance: once; v_gene: TRBV5-1; j_gene: TRBJ1-6; d_gene: TRBD1; CDR3aa: CASSLGDRTTNSPLHF; CDR3nt: TGCGCCAGCAGCTTGGGGGACAGAACAACTAATTCACCCCTCCACTTT
abundance: NA; v_gene: TRBV6-2/TRBV6-3; j_gene: TRBJ1-1; d_gene: NA; CDR3aa: CASSLRGGDTEAFF; CDR3nt: TGTGCCAGCAGCCTTCGGGGGGGGGACACTGAAGCTTTCTTT
abundance: NA; v_gene: TRBV5-1; j_gene: TRBJ2-2; d_gene: NA; CDR3aa: CASSHLTGTTYSSGELFF; CDR3nt: TGCGCCAGCAGCCACTTAACCGGGACAACTTACTCATCCGGGGAGCTGTTTTTT
abundance: once; v_gene: TRBV24-1; j_gene: TRBJ2-1; d_gene: NA; CDR3aa: CATSDNYDSYNEQFF; CDR3nt: TGTGCCACCAGTGATAACTATGACAGTTACAATGAGCAGTTCTTC
abundance: NA; v_gene: TRBV28; j_gene: TRBJ1-6; d_gene: NA; CDR3aa: CASSFGGLEALSPLHF; CDR3nt: TGTGCCAGCAGTTTCGGTGGCCTCGAGGCCCTTTCACCCCTCCACTTT
abundance: once; v_gene: TRBV3-1/TRBV3-2; j_gene: TRBJ1-5; d_gene: NA; CDR3aa: CASSQLGDQPQHF; CDR3nt: TGTGCCAGCAGCCAATTAGGGGATCAGCCCCAGCATTTT
abundance: NA; v_gene: TRBV7-3; j_gene: TRBJ2-1; d_gene: NA; CDR3aa: CASSGQGEQFF; CDR3nt: TGTGCCAGCAGCGGCCAGGGGGAGCAGTTCTTC
abundance: few; v_gene: TRBV19; j_gene: TRBJ1-5; d_gene: TRBD1; CDR3aa: CASSRSVGQGIQPQHF; CDR3nt: TGTGCCAGTAGTAGGTCAGTGGGACAGGGAATCCAGCCCCAGCATTTT
abundance: NA; v_gene: TRBV7-3; j_gene: TRBJ2-5; d_gene: TRBD1; CDR3aa: CASGTGGPSETQYF; CDR3nt: TGTGCCAGCGGGACAGGGGGCCCGTCGGAGACCCAGTACTTC
abundance: NA; v_gene: TRBV9; j_gene: TRBJ2-1; d_gene: TRBD2; CDR3aa: CASSPRLAGSYNEQFF; CDR3nt: TGTGCCAGCAGCCCCCGACTAGCGGGATCTTACAATGAGCAGTTCTTC